This TCR beta chain was identified during a study of T cells after posttransplantation cyclophosphamide. General study results and limits: TRB overlap between skin or GI tissue T cells and blood was limited. TRB clonality was highly associated with recipient CMV seropositivity and reactivation. Donor-recipient repertoire similarity was low at 1-2 months, rising over year one.

Comments on this clone: What it recognizes is unknown.

This related bone marrow graft donor gave peripheral blood on the day of marrow donation. Some clones are missing from TCRdb's copy, which holds only in-frame ones; the method was immunoSEQ multiplex PCR. The repertoire holds tens of thousands of clones, with roughly nine tenths as singletons. This receptor was obtained from a woman aged 45-65 years in good health and a related stem cell transplant donor. The sequenced material came from PBMCs.

This chain's CDR3 is CASSVEGASTDTQYF. DNA of the CDR3: TGTGCCAGCAGCGTAGAGGGGGCTAGCACAGATACGCAGTATTTT. V usage is TRBV9 and J usage is TRBJ2-3; 7 bases line up with TRBD1. Per the germline V gene, CDR1 is SGDLS and CDR2 is YYNGEE. This CDR3 contains 15 residues. After removal of 0 bases from V and 0 bases from J, the junction contained 1 base not matched to a gene. Using reference TRBV9 and TRBJ2-3 for the parts outside the CDR3, the full variable domain is DSGVTQTPKHLITATGQRVTLRCSPRSGDLSVYWYQQSLDQGLQFLIQYYNGEERAKGNILERFSAQQFPDLHSELNLSSLELGDSALYFCASSVEGASTDTQYFGPGTRLTVL.